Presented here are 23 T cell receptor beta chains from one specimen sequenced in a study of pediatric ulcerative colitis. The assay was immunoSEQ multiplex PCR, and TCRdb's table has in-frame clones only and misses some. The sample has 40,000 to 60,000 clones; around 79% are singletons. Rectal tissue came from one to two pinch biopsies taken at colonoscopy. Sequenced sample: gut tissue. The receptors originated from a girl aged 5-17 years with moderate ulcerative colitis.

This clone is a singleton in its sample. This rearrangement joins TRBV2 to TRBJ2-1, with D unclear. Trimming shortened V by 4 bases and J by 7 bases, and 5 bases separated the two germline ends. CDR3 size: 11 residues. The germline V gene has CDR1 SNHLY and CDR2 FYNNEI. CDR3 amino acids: CASSALNEQFF. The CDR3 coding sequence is TGTGCCAGCAGTGCCCTTAATGAGCAGTTCTTC. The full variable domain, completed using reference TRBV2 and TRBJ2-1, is EPEVTQTPSHQVTQMGQEVILRCVPISNHLYFYWYRQILGQKVEFLVSFYNNEISEKSEIFDDQFSVERPDGSNFTLKIRSTKLEDSAMYFCASSALNEQFFGPGTRLTVL.

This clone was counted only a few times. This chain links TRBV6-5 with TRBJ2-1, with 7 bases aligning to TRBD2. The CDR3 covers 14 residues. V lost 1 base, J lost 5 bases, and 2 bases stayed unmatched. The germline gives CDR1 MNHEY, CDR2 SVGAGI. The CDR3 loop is CASSYWGTNNEQFF. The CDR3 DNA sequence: TGTGCCAGCAGTTACTGGGGGACTAACAATGAGCAGTTCTTC.

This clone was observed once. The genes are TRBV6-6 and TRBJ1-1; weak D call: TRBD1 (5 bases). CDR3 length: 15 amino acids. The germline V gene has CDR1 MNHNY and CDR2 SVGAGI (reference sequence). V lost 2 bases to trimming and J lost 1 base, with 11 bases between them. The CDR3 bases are TGTGCCAGCAGTTACAATCGCCAGGGGAACACTGAAGCTTTCTTT. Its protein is CASSYNRQGNTEAFF.

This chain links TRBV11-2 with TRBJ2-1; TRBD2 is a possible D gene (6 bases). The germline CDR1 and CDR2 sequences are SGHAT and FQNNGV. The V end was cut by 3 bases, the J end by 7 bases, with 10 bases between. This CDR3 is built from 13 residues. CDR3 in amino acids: CASSLERVNEQFF. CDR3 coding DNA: TGTGCCAGCAGCTTGGAGCGGGTGAATGAGCAGTTCTTC.

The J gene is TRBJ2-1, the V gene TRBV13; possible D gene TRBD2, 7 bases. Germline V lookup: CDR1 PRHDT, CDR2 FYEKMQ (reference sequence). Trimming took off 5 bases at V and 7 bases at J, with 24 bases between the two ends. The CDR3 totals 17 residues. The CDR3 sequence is CASSPGAPAGKWNEQFF. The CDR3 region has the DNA TGTGCCAGCAGCCCGGGGGCTCCAGCGGGGAAGTGGAATGAGCAGTTCTTC.

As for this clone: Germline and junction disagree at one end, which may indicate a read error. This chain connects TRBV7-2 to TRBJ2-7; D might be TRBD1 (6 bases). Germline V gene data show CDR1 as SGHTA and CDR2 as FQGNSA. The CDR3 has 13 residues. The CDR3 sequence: CASRSRGSNEQYF. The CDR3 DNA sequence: TGTGCCAGCAGGAGCAGGGGCTCCAACGAGCAGTACTTC.

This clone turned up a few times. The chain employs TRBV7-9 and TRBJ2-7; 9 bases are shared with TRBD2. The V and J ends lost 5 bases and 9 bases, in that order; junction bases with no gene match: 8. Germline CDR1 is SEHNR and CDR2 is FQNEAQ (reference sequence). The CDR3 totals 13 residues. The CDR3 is CASSAGLASAQYF. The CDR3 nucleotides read TGTGCCAGCAGCGCCGGACTAGCGAGTGCGCAGTACTTC.

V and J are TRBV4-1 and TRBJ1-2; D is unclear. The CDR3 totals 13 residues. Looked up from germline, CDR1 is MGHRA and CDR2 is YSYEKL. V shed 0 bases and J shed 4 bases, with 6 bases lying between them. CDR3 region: CASSQESLYGYTF. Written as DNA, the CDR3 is TGCGCCAGCAGCCAAGAAAGTCTCTATGGCTACACCTTC.

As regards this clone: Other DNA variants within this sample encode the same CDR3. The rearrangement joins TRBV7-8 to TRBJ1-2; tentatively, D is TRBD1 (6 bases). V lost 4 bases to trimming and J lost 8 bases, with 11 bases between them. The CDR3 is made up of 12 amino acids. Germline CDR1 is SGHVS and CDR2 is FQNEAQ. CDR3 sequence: CASSSHRDGYTF. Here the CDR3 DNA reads TGTGCCAGCAGCTCGCACAGGGACGGCTACACCTTC.

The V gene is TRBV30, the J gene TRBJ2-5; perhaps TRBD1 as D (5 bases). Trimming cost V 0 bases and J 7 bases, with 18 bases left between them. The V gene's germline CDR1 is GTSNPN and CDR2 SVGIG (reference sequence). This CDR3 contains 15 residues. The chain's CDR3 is CAWSVYGRERGTQYF. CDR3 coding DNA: TGTGCCTGGAGTGTATACGGCAGGGAAAGGGGGACCCAGTACTTC.

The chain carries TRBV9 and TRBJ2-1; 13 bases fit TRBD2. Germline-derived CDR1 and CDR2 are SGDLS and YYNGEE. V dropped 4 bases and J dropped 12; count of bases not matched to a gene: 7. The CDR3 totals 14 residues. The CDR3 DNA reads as TGTGCCAGCAGCCCAACTAGCGGGGGGGCGGTGCAGTTCTTC. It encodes CASSPTSGGAVQFF.

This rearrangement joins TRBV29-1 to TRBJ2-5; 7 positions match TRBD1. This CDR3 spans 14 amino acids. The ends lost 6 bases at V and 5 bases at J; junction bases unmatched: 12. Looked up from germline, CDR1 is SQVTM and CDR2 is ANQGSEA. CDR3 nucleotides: TGCAGCGTAATGGGACAGATGGTCCGGGAGACCCAGTACTTC. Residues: CSVMGQMVRETQYF.

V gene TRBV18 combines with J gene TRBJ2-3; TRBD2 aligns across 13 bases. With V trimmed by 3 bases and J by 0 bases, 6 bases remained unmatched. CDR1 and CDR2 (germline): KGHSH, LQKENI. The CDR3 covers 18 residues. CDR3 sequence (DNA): TGTGCCAGCTCACCGGGACTAGCGGGAATACATAGCACAGATACGCAGTATTTT. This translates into CASSPGLAGIHSTDTQYF.

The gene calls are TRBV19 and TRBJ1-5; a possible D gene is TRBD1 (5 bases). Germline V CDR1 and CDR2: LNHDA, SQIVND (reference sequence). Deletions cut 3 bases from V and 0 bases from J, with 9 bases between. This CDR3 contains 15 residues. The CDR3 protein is CASSMGLNSNQPQHF. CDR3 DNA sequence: TGTGCCAGTAGTATGGGACTCAATAGCAATCAGCCCCAGCATTTT. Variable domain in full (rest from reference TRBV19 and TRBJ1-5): DGGITQSPKYLFRKEGQNVTLSCEQNLNHDAMYWYRQDPGQGLRLIYYSQIVNDFQKGDIAEGYSVSREKKESFPLTVTSAQKNPTAFYLCASSMGLNSNQPQHFGDGTRLSIL.

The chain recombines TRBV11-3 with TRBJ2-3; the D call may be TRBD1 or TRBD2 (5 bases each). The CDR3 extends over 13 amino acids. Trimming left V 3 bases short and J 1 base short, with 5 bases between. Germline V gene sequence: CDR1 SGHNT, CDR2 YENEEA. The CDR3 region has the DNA TGTGCCAGCAGCTTGGGGGGCACAGATACGCAGTATTTT. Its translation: CASSLGGTDTQYF.

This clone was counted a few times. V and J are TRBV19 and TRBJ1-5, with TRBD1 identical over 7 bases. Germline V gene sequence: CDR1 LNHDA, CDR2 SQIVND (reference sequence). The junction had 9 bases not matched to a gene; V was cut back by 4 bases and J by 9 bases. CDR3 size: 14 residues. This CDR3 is CASSTTGAFGPQHF. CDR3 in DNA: TGTGCCAGTAGTACTACAGGGGCTTTTGGGCCCCAGCATTTT.

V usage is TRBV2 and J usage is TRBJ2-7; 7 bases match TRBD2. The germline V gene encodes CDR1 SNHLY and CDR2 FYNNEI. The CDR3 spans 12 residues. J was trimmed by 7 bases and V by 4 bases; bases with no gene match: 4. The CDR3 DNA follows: TGTGCCAGCAGTGGGGGCGGGGGTGAGCAGTACTTC. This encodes CASSGGGGEQYF. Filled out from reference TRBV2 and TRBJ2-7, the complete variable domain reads EPEVTQTPSHQVTQMGQEVILRCVPISNHLYFYWYRQILGQKVEFLVSFYNNEISEKSEIFDDQFSVERPDGSNFTLKIRSTKLEDSAMYFCASSGGGGEQYFGPGTRLTVT.

CDR3 sequence (DNA): TGCGCCAGCAGCCTGCGGTGGGGGGACGTAGAGACCCAGTACTTC. Its protein is CASSLRWGDVETQYF. The J gene is TRBJ2-5, the V gene TRBV5-1, with a tentative D call TRBD2 (6 bases). Germline CDR1 reads SGHRS; CDR2 reads YFSETQ. The CDR3 runs 15 residues. Trimming stripped 4 bases from V and 4 bases from J, with 17 bases between. The entire variable domain, with the rest obtained from reference TRBV5-1 and TRBJ2-5, is as follows: KAGVTQTPRYLIKTRGQQVTLSCSPISGHRSVSWYQQTPGQGLQFLFEYFSETQRNKGNFPGRFSGRQFSNSRSEMNVSTLELGDSALYLCASSLRWGDVETQYFGPGTRLLVL.

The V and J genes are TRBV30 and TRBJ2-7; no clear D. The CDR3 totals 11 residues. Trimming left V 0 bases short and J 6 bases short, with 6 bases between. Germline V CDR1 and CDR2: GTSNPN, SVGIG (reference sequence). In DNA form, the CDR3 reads TGTGCCTGGAGTGTATCGGGCGAGCAGTACTTC. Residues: CAWSVSGEQYF.

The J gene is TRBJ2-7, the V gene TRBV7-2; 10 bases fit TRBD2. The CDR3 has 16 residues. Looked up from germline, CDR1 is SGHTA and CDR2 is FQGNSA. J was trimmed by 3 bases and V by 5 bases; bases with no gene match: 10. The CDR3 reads CASSPTFSGGIYEQYF. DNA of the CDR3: TGTGCCAGCAGCCCTACTTTTAGCGGGGGGATCTACGAGCAGTACTTC.

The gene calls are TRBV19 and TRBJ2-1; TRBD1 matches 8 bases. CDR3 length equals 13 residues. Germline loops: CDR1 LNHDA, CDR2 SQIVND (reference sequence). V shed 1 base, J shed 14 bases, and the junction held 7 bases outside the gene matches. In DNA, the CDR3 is TGTGCCAGTAGTATAGGGACAGGGACGATGGAGTTCTTC. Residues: CASSIGTGTMEFF.

The CDR3 sequence is CASSFSAGGYEQYF. In nucleotides, the CDR3 is TGTGCCAGCAGCTTCTCGGCAGGGGGATACGAGCAGTACTTC. The chain carries TRBV5-4 and TRBJ2-7; TRBD1 agrees at 7 bases. V dropped 2 bases and J dropped 4; count of bases not matched to a gene: 6. The germline gives CDR1 SGHNT, CDR2 YYREEE (reference sequence). This CDR3 is 14 amino acids long.

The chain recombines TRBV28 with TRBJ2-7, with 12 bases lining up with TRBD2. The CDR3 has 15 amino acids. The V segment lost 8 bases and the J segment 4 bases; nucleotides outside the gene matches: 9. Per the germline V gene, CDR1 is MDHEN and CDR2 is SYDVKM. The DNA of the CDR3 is TGTGCCAGCGGGTCGGGACTAGCGGGCGTATACGAGCAGTACTTC. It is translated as CASGSGLAGVYEQYF.